These 3 T cell receptor beta chains were sequenced from one sample in a study of cytomegalovirus exposure and HLA in healthy donors listed by TCRdb under 2017. The protocol used for the library was the immunoSEQ multiplex PCR assay. The multiplex PCR relied on a mix of 60 forward primers for TCR Vbeta segments and 13 reverse primers for TCR Jbeta segments. TCRdb provides this immuneACCESS table in a form limited to in-frame rearrangements. Some clones are lacking; in checked studies, under half of them reflect an unresolved V gene, and why the rest are absent is not known. In all, the sample holds more than 85,000 clones, and more than 60% of those were seen once. The ten top clones hold about 5.3% of the sample. The sample comprised PBMCs. The receptors here all came from a male donor in good health and CMV-seronegative.

The chain carries TRBV27 and TRBJ2-2, with 8 bases fitting TRBD2. Per the germline V gene, CDR1 is MNHEY and CDR2 is SMNVEV (reference sequence). The ends lost 6 bases at V and 1 base at J; junction bases unmatched: 7. This CDR3 contains 16 residues. CDR3 nucleotides: TGTGCCAGCAGACACACCGGGACTAGGAACACCGGGGAGCTGTTTTTT. Translating gives CASRHTGTRNTGELFF.

The chain employs TRBV5-1 and TRBJ2-7, with TRBD1 matching over 11 bases. This CDR3 has 13 residues. V lost 7 bases to trimming and J lost 4 bases; unmatched junction nucleotides: 4. Looked up from germline, CDR1 is SGHRS and CDR2 is YFSETQ. The CDR3 coding sequence is TGCGCCAGCCGCCGGGACAGGGGGTACGAGCAGTACTTC. It translates to CASRRDRGYEQYF. The variable domain in full, completed from reference TRBV5-1 and TRBJ2-7, reads KAGVTQTPRYLIKTRGQQVTLSCSPISGHRSVSWYQQTPGQGLQFLFEYFSETQRNKGNFPGRFSGRQFSNSRSEMNVSTLELGDSALYLCASRRDRGYEQYFGPGTRLTVT.

The CDR3 DNA reads as TGTGCCAGCAGCCCCACAGGGGCTTACGAGCAGTACTTC. This encodes CASSPTGAYEQYF. The chain is built from TRBV6-6 and TRBJ2-7; 7 nucleotides align to TRBD1. Germline V gives CDR1 MNHNY, CDR2 SVGAGI (reference sequence). J lost 4 bases, V lost 6 bases, and 6 bases had no gene match. The CDR3 contains 13 residues.